Presented here are 20 T cell receptor beta chains from one specimen sequenced in a study of Ad26.COV2.S vaccination and SARS-CoV-2 variants. Treatment described: some 20 received Ad26.COV2.S at low or high dose, single or two shots; 5 received placebo; per-sample allocation not given. Material that was analyzed had been drawn on day 63 after the first vaccine or placebo injection. Method: immunoSEQ multiplex PCR; TCRdb's copy keeps in-frame clones and lacks some. Among about 350,000 clones listed, around 89% were seen once. This material consisted of peripheral blood, taken in a trial of Ad26.COV2.S vaccine versus placebo. Every receptor here comes from a person between 18 and 60 years old who received the Ad26.COV2.S COVID-19 vaccine or a placebo.

The count of this clone is one. The chain combines TRBV24-1 with TRBJ2-3; D may be TRBD1 (5 bases). The CDR3 covers 13 residues. Trimming shortened V by 6 bases and J by 3 bases, and 9 bases separated the two germline ends. CDR1 and CDR2 from the germline V gene are KGHDR and SFDVKD. CDR3 sequence: CATSLPGTDTQYF. DNA for the CDR3: TGTGCCACCAGTCTACCAGGGACAGATACGCAGTATTTT.

This rearrangement joins TRBV19 to TRBJ1-1, with TRBD1 as a possible D gene (6 bases). CDR3 size: 13 residues. The germline V gene encodes CDR1 LNHDA and CDR2 SQIVND (reference sequence). V shed 6 bases and J shed 1 base, with 9 bases lying between them. The CDR3 region is CASSPRGNTEAFF. The CDR3 coding sequence is TGTGCCAGTAGCCCCAGGGGGAACACTGAAGCTTTCTTT.

This clone has just one count. V and J are TRBV19 and TRBJ1-5, with D possibly matching TRBD1 (5 bases). The V end was cut by 6 bases, the J end by 0 bases, with 15 bases between. CDR1 LNHDA and CDR2 SQIVND come from the germline V gene (reference sequence). This CDR3 is 16 amino acids long. CDR3 nucleotide sequence: TGTGCCAGTAGAGGGGCAGGGACGGATAGCAATCAGCCCCAGCATTTT. This encodes CASRGAGTDSNQPQHF.

The chain's CDR3 is CASKRGDNEQFF. The CDR3, as DNA: TGTGCCAGCAAGCGGGGGGACAATGAGCAGTTCTTC. V is TRBV2 and J is TRBJ2-1, with 9 bases fitting TRBD2. CDR3 length: 12 residues. Unmatched junction bases numbered 0, after V lost 7 bases and J lost 5 bases. Germline CDR1 is SNHLY and CDR2 is FYNNEI.

V usage is TRBV7-6 and J usage is TRBJ2-1, with D tentatively TRBD2 (6 bases). Germline CDR1 and CDR2: SGHVS and FNYEAQ. V gave up 5 bases and J gave up 0 bases, with 14 bases separating them. The CDR3 has 16 residues. This CDR3 is CASSPGGVSSYNEQFF. In DNA form, the CDR3 reads TGTGCCAGCAGCCCCGGCGGGGTTAGCTCCTACAATGAGCAGTTCTTC.

V is TRBV4-2 and J is TRBJ1-1; D gene unclear. V lost 0 bases and J 3 bases, leaving 2 bases between the germline ends. Germline CDR1 and CDR2: LGHNA and YNFKEQ. CDR3 length equals 12 residues. CDR3 sequence: CASSQEDTEAFF. The CDR3 DNA follows: TGTGCCAGCAGCCAAGAGGACACTGAAGCTTTCTTT.

The genes are TRBV4-2 and TRBJ1-4, with TRBD1 matching over 7 bases. The V segment lost 0 bases and the J segment 5 bases; nucleotides outside the gene matches: 9. Per the germline V gene, CDR1 is LGHNA and CDR2 is YNFKEQ. The CDR3 runs to 17 residues. DNA of the CDR3: TGTGCCAGCAGCCAAGAGTACTCAGGGGGGTTAAATGAAAAACTGTTTTTT. This gives the protein CASSQEYSGGLNEKLFF.

The chain recombines TRBV12-3 or TRBV12-4 with TRBJ1-2, with D perhaps matching TRBD1 (6 bases). The CDR3 has 13 residues. V was trimmed by 4 bases and J by 7 bases, leaving 13 bases between them. The CDR3: CASSYGTTGGYTF. The CDR3, as DNA: TGTGCCAGCAGTTACGGGACAACCGGTGGCTACACCTTC.

This clone was detected only once. This CDR3 is also generated by other DNA sequences in the sample. The rearrangement uses TRBV18 and TRBJ1-1; D is uncertain. The CDR3 spans 13 residues. Germline V gene sequence: CDR1 KGHSH, CDR2 LQKENI. The ends were cut back, 2 bases at V and 2 bases at J, with 6 bases in the middle. The CDR3 sequence: CASSPGVNTEAFF. CDR3 nucleotide sequence: TGTGCCAGCTCACCAGGAGTAAACACTGAAGCTTTCTTT.

V gene TRBV28 combines with J gene TRBJ2-7, with a weak D call TRBD1 (6 bases). V lost 7 bases, J lost 3 bases, and 19 bases lay in between. The germline V gene encodes CDR1 MDHEN and CDR2 SYDVKM. The CDR3 has 15 residues. CDR3 amino acids: CASTLPRDKDYEQYF. DNA of the CDR3: TGTGCCAGCACCCTCCCCCGGGACAAAGACTACGAGCAGTACTTC.

This chain joins TRBV15 and TRBJ2-3; D may be TRBD1 (5 bases). The CDR3 has 14 amino acids. Germline V CDR1 and CDR2: LNHNV, YYDKDF (reference sequence). Between the trimmed V and J ends, which lost 1 base and 4 bases, there was a span of 9 bases. As DNA, the CDR3 is TGTGCCACCAGCAGAGTAGGGGCATCAGATACGCAGTATTTT. This codes for CATSRVGASDTQYF.

This clone came up once. The rearrangement joins TRBV5-1 to TRBJ2-1, with no clear D. The CDR3 contains 15 residues. In germline, CDR1 is SGHRS, CDR2 YFSETQ. V was cut by 0 bases and J by 8 bases, with 15 bases left in between. CDR3 in amino acids: CASSLAQKGWDEQFF. The CDR3 bases are TGCGCCAGCAGCTTGGCGCAGAAAGGTTGGGATGAGCAGTTCTTC.

This clone is a singleton in its sample. This chain connects TRBV7-2 to TRBJ1-4, with 11 bases that match TRBD1. The CDR3 length is 14 residues. Germline V gene lookup returns CDR1 SGHTA and CDR2 FQGNSA. Trimming cost V 6 bases and J 5 bases; bases outside gene matches: 2. CDR3: CASSRDRGNEKLFF. Written as DNA, the CDR3 is TGTGCCAGCAGTCGGGACAGGGGGAATGAAAAACTGTTTTTT.

The chain uses TRBV6-1 and TRBJ1-2; D remains unclear. CDR3 length: 12 amino acids. The germline gives CDR1 MNHNS, CDR2 SASEGT. V was trimmed by 3 bases and J by 4 bases, leaving 6 bases between them. CDR3 protein: CASSDGSYGYTF. The CDR3 DNA reads TGTGCCAGCAGTGACGGGTCCTATGGCTACACCTTC.

The rearrangement joins TRBV25-1 to TRBJ1-2; 12 bases match TRBD1. The CDR3 has 15 amino acids. With V trimmed by 6 bases and J by 4 bases, 6 bases remained unmatched. Germline-derived CDR1 and CDR2 are MGHDK and SYGVNS. CDR3 region: CASSPMGQGAYGYTF. CDR3 sequence (DNA): TGTGCCAGCAGCCCGATGGGACAGGGGGCCTATGGCTACACCTTC.

The J gene is TRBJ2-5, the V gene TRBV18; TRBD2 matches 9 bases. Germline loops: CDR1 KGHSH, CDR2 LQKENI. The junction had 14 bases not matched to a gene; V was cut back by 4 bases and J by 5 bases. The CDR3 runs 17 residues. The CDR3 sequence is CASSQPGLARVGETQYF. CDR3 DNA sequence: TGTGCCAGCTCACAGCCGGGACTAGCTCGAGTCGGGGAGACCCAGTACTTC.

This chain links TRBV14 with TRBJ2-5; D unresolved. V lost 0 bases, J lost 1 base, and 6 bases lay in between. Germline CDR1 and CDR2: SGHDN and FVKESK. The CDR3 is made up of 14 amino acids. CDR3 DNA sequence: TGTGCCAGCAGCCAAGATCTAGTCCAAGAGACCCAGTACTTC. It encodes CASSQDLVQETQYF.

V and J are TRBV27 and TRBJ1-1; 8 bases map to TRBD1. CDR1 and CDR2 (germline): MNHEY, SMNVEV (reference sequence). Trimming took 5 bases from V and 8 from J; bases not matched to a gene: 7. CDR3 size: 13 residues. The CDR3 loop is CASSPRTGREAFF. DNA of the CDR3: TGTGCCAGCAGTCCCCGGACAGGGAGAGAAGCTTTCTTT.

The V and J genes are TRBV14 and TRBJ2-1; perhaps TRBD2 as D (5 bases). CDR3 length: 16 residues. Germline lookup yields CDR1 SGHDN and CDR2 FVKESK. Trimming cost V 1 base and J 5 bases, with 15 bases left between them. The CDR3 sequence is CASSQVPGKRDNEQFF. CDR3 DNA: TGTGCCAGCAGCCAAGTTCCGGGGAAACGGGACAATGAGCAGTTCTTC. Filled out from reference TRBV14 and TRBJ2-1, the complete variable domain reads EAGVTQFPSHSVIEKGQTVTLRCDPISGHDNLYWYRRVMGKEIKFLLHFVKESKQDESGMPNNRFLAERTGGTYSTLKVQPAELEDSGVYFCASSQVPGKRDNEQFFGPGTRLTVL.

This clone has a single count. The chain is built from TRBV6-2 or TRBV6-3 and TRBJ2-1, with 7 bases aligning to TRBD2. There are 13 residues in the CDR3. The germline V gene encodes CDR1 MNHEY and CDR2 SVGEGT. V trimming: 2 bases; J trimming: 6 bases; junction bases outside the gene matches: 1. The CDR3 DNA reads TGTGCCAGCAGTTACGGACTAGGCAATGAGCAGTTCTTC. Translation gives CASSYGLGNEQFF.